This T cell receptor (beta chain) was documented in a study of blood T cell repertoires in COVID-19 (dated by TCRdb to 2018 to 2020). Study-wide context: Samples covering the acute and convalescent phases of COVID-19 were provided by collaborators in the United States, Italy and Spain. The material from the prospective study consisted of cDNA or gDNA derived from T cells, B-cell-depleted T cells, or PBMCs. The dataset comprised deeply sampled blood TCRbeta repertoires from subjects exposed to, actively infected with, or recovered from COVID-19. A freely available public database, intended as a resource for researchers studying the immune response to SARS-CoV-2, is where the repertoires were released. Samples were obtained from the ongoing ImmuneRACE study (first 160 participants) and from roughly 1,300 subjects provided by 6 global collaborators. Nearly every sample came with metadata listing a de-identified subject ID, COVID-19 status, age in years and sex. Where HLA class I and class II types were available, the types were taken from metadata supplied by the sample provider, not from assay-based typing. The study at large found these results: Clinical and demographic metadata were provided uncurated, with the amount varying by source and participant.

Concerning this clone itself: This receptor's antigen is unknown. No base-level quality is on record; no much larger clone is a single base apart.

Including cysteine and phenylalanine, the CDR3 has 22 amino acids. Only the CDR3 part of the read is kept: 66 bases, read in frame from the first base. Trimming leaves V shorter by 4 bases and J shorter by 0 bases, with the junction holding 21 bases beyond the gene matches. The germline V gene sets CDR1 to SGDLS and CDR2 to YYNGEE. TCRbeta CDR3 regions were amplified from genomic DNA using the immunoSEQ Assay, a bias-controlled multiplex PCR. The paper's processing steps were these. Nucleated cell counts per sample were estimated from amplification of reference gene primers within the assay. Sequence reads were collapsed and filtered to measure the absolute abundance of every unique TCRbeta CDR3 rearrangement. For each sample, productive Simpson clonality was calculated by taking the square root of Simpson's diversity index across productive rearrangements. Held by TCRdb, this immuneACCESS table contains in-frame sequences only and omits some clones. Under half of the omission traces to an unresolved V gene where checked; the cause of the rest is unknown. That table supplies the V and J calls and clone size; D and trimming were determined from the DNA. Counted in this sample were approximately 280,000 clones; roughly 90% of them appeared once. The ten largest clones represent 12% of the sample.

Collaborating institutions collected whole blood in K2EDTA tubes following their own protocols. Collaborator samples were shipped for TCRbeta analysis as frozen whole blood, isolated PBMCs, or DNA extracted from either sample type. This clonotype was obtained from a woman in her sixties or seventies with acute or convalescent COVID-19. The chain links TRBV9 with TRBJ2-6; 8 central bases correspond to TRBD1. The specimen sequenced was peripheral blood. The CDR3 has the sequence CASSHPGQGIFTGDSGANVLTF. At the DNA level, the sequence is TGTGCCAGCAGCCACCCTGGACAGGGAATCTTTACGGGCGACTCTGGGGCCAACGTCCTGACTTTC.